The 30 T cell receptor beta chains below come from one sample, sequenced in a study of T cells in Graves' hyperthyroidism and ophthalmopathy. Amplified TCR beta CDR3 regions derived from RNA transcripts. First-round RT-PCR targeting the TCR CDR3 was performed with the HTBI primer set. TCRdb itself ran the multiplex PCR reads through MiXCR, one entry per CDR3 protein. The data contain over 250,000 distinct CDR3 sequences, 25% to 30% of them singletons. Sequencing was performed on blood. These receptor sequences come from a man aged 35 to 55 with Graves' hyperthyroidism that later progressed to Graves' ophthalmopathy.

The sample holds many counts of this clonotype. V is TRBV11-1 and J is TRBJ2-4, with no clear D. Per the germline V gene, CDR1 is SGHAT and CDR2 is FQDESV (reference sequence). The CDR3 has 13 amino acids. Trimming took 5 bases from V and 7 from J, leaving 12 bases between them. CDR3 coding DNA: TGTGCCAGCAGCCCCCCTAGTTCCAACATTCAGTACTTC. Translated, it gives CASSPPSSNIQYF.

The rearrangement uses TRBV6-1 and TRBJ2-3; 11 bases agree with TRBD1. CDR3 length: 14 amino acids. V trimming: 6 bases; J trimming: 6 bases; junction bases outside the gene matches: 5. Germline CDR1 MNHNS, CDR2 SASEGT. Here the CDR3 DNA reads TGTGCCAGCAGACTCCGGGACAGGGGGGATACGCAGTATTTT. Its protein product is CASRLRDRGDTQYF.

This clonotype was found many times. J is TRBJ2-7 and V is TRBV28; possibly TRBD1 for D (5 bases). Trimming left V 6 bases short and J 3 bases short, with 15 bases between. Germline V CDR1 and CDR2: MDHEN, SYDVKM. The CDR3 is 14 residues long. The CDR3 nucleotides read TGTGCCAGCAGCCTCCGAGGACACAACTACGAGCAGTACTTC. Translated: CASSLRGHNYEQYF.

This clonotype was seen a handful of times. The CDR3 region is CASSLLTQNTEAFF. The DNA for the CDR3 is TGTGCCAGCAGCTTACTCACGCAGAACACTGAAGCTTTCTTT. This chain connects TRBV7-9 to TRBJ1-1; D unresolved. Trimming took 2 bases from V and 1 from J, leaving 8 bases between them. From germline, CDR1 is SEHNR and CDR2 FQNEAQ (reference sequence). The CDR3 runs 14 residues.

This clonotype has a count of ten or more. The V call is TRBV6-5, the J call TRBJ2-7, with TRBD2 matching over 8 bases. V lost 0 bases to trimming and J lost 0 bases; unmatched junction nucleotides: 4. CDR3 size: 16 residues. Germline V lookup: CDR1 MNHEY, CDR2 SVGAGI. The CDR3: CASSYSTAGDSYEQYF. In nucleotides, the CDR3 is TGTGCCAGCAGTTACTCGACAGCGGGAGACTCCTACGAGCAGTACTTC.

This clonotype was counted ten times or more. The rearrangement joins TRBV11-2 to TRBJ1-3, with D perhaps matching TRBD1 (6 bases). The CDR3 runs to 13 residues. CDR1 is SGHAT and CDR2 is FQNNGV in the germline V gene. V dropped 5 bases and J dropped 1 base, with 6 bases sitting between them. The CDR3 reads CASSTGSGNTIYF. DNA for the CDR3: TGTGCCAGCAGCACAGGGTCTGGAAACACCATATATTTT.

CDR3 sequence (DNA): TGTGCCAGCAGTTGGTCTCCCACAGGGGGAAACTCCTACGAGCAGTACTTC. Residues: CASSWSPTGGNSYEQYF. The chain uses TRBV6-2 or TRBV6-3 and TRBJ2-7; 8 nucleotides agree with TRBD1. CDR1 and CDR2 from the germline V gene are MNHEY and SVGEGT. V trimming: 4 bases; J trimming: 0 bases; junction bases outside the gene matches: 11. The CDR3 has 17 residues.

The chain combines TRBV6-2 or TRBV6-3 with TRBJ2-5; D not certain. V lost 6 bases and J lost 3, with 14 bases in between. Germline assignment: CDR1 MNHEY and CDR2 SVGEGT. The CDR3 covers 14 residues. In nucleotides, the CDR3 is TGTGCCAGCAGGCCCAGTAACAGCAAAGAGACCCAGTACTTC. Encoded protein: CASRPSNSKETQYF.

In its sample, this clonotype was seen many times. The chain recombines TRBV18 with TRBJ1-1, with TRBD1 matching 8 bases. The CDR3 loop spans 16 amino acids. Germline assignment: CDR1 KGHSH and CDR2 LQKENI. V gave up 2 bases and J gave up 0 bases; unmatched junction bases: 5. The CDR3 bases are TGTGCCAGCTCACCAGGGACAGGAAGCCTGAACACTGAAGCTTTCTTT. Translation: CASSPGTGSLNTEAFF. The variable domain in full, with the rest retrieved from reference TRBV18 and TRBJ1-1, is NAGVMQNPRHLVRRRGQEARLRCSPMKGHSHVYWYRQLPEEGLKFMVYLQKENIIDESGMPKERFSAEFPKEGPSILRIQQVVRGDSAAYFCASSPGTGSLNTEAFFGQGTRLTVV.

This clonotype was observed at least ten times. The chain links TRBV7-3 to TRBJ2-6; D is unresolved. This CDR3 comprises 14 residues. From germline, CDR1 is SGHTA and CDR2 FQGTGA. The ends were cut back, 5 bases at V and 0 bases at J, with 5 bases in the middle. CDR3 DNA sequence: TGTGCCAGCAGCCCCTTCTCTGGGGCCAACGTCCTGACTTTC. Protein sequence: CASSPFSGANVLTF.

V usage is TRBV29-1 and J usage is TRBJ1-2; D perhaps matches TRBD1 (5 bases). V was trimmed by 1 base and J by 7 bases, leaving 7 bases between them. The CDR3 has 11 residues. The germline gives CDR1 SQVTM, CDR2 ANQGSEA. The CDR3 spells CSVEGTGGYTF. DNA of the CDR3: TGCAGCGTTGAAGGTACAGGTGGCTACACCTTC. The full variable domain, its missing parts supplied by reference TRBV29-1 and TRBJ1-2, is SAVISQKPSRDICQRGTSLTIQCQVDSQVTMMFWYRQQPGQSLTLIATANQGSEATYESGFVIDKFPISRPNLTFSTLTVSNMSPEDSSIYLCSVEGTGGYTFGSGTRLTVV.

The chain joins TRBV6-1 to TRBJ1-2; a weak D match, TRBD1 (6 bases). Trimming took 5 bases from V and 5 from J, leaving 12 bases between them. The germline gives CDR1 MNHNS, CDR2 SASEGT. The CDR3 sequence is 13 residues long. CDR3 nucleotides: TGTGCCAGCAGTATCGGGGGGCGTTATGGCTACACCTTC. Amino acid sequence: CASSIGGRYGYTF.

This clonotype was observed at least ten times. The chain couples TRBV11-2 to TRBJ2-7; no clear D gene. V lost 3 bases to trimming and J lost 6 bases, with 18 bases between them. Germline V gene sequence: CDR1 SGHAT, CDR2 FQNNGV. The CDR3 is 15 amino acids. The CDR3 region is CASSFHSRNGGEQYF. Here the CDR3 DNA reads TGTGCCAGCAGCTTCCACTCACGGAACGGCGGCGAGCAGTACTTC.

This clonotype was seen a handful of times. This chain joins TRBV19 and TRBJ2-4, with 9 bases aligning to TRBD1. J lost 2 bases, V lost 7 bases, and 12 bases had no gene match. Germline CDR1 reads LNHDA; CDR2 reads SQIVND (reference sequence). The CDR3 runs to 17 residues. Here the CDR3 reads CASTPSWGQGSKNIQYF. The CDR3, as DNA: TGTGCCAGTACCCCCTCGTGGGGACAGGGTTCCAAAAACATTCAGTACTTC.

There are many counts of this clonotype. V usage is TRBV2 and J usage is TRBJ1-5, with 7 bases lining up with TRBD1. CDR1 and CDR2 (germline): SNHLY, FYNNEI. V shed 9 bases, J shed 4 bases, and the junction held 6 bases outside the gene matches. This CDR3 comprises 13 residues. The CDR3 region is CASRQGENQPQHF. The CDR3 DNA reads as TGTGCCAGTCGACAGGGTGAGAATCAGCCCCAGCATTTT.

This clonotype was counted many times. The chain couples TRBV28 to TRBJ1-1, with D hard to call. This CDR3 is 14 amino acids long. Deletions cut 8 bases from V and 3 bases from J, with 16 bases between. Looked up from germline, CDR1 is MDHEN and CDR2 is SYDVKM. The CDR3 sequence is CASFLRGWDTEAFF. CDR3 bases: TGTGCCAGCTTTCTAAGAGGTTGGGACACTGAAGCTTTCTTT.

The chain couples TRBV7-2 to TRBJ2-7; TRBD1 aligns across 7 bases. The CDR3 spans 13 residues. Germline CDR1 reads SGHTA; CDR2 reads FQGNSA. V shed 5 bases, J shed 4 bases, and the junction held 5 bases outside the gene matches. CDR3 protein: CASSHDRVYEQYF. The CDR3 nucleotides are TGTGCCAGCAGCCATGACAGGGTTTACGAGCAGTACTTC. The full variable domain, with the rest looked up from reference TRBV7-2 and TRBJ2-7, is GAGVSQSPSNKVTEKGKDVELRCDPISGHTALYWYRQSLGQGLEFLIYFQGNSAPDKSGLPSDRFSAERTGGSVSTLTIQRTQQEDSAVYLCASSHDRVYEQYFGPGTRLTVT.

This clonotype has only a few counts. One end of the junction fails to match germline, which may point to a read error. The V gene is TRBV6-2 or TRBV6-3, the J gene TRBJ2-5; D perhaps matches TRBD1 (5 bases). CDR1 is MNHEY and CDR2 is SVGEGT in the germline V gene. The CDR3 is made up of 13 amino acids. CDR3 DNA sequence: TGTGCCAGCAGCGTAAATGAAGTAGAGTCAGGGAACTTC. Amino acid sequence: CASSVNEVESGNF.

The table lists this clonotype with many counts. The chain uses TRBV6-5 and TRBJ2-2, with a weak D call TRBD2 (6 bases). The CDR3 extends over 17 amino acids. The V gene lost 4 bases and the J gene lost 4 bases, with 19 bases spanning the gap. Germline lookup yields CDR1 MNHEY and CDR2 SVGAGI. CDR3 sequence reads: CASSSSSGEVGTGELFF. The CDR3 DNA is TGTGCCAGCAGTTCTTCCTCGGGGGAGGTGGGCACCGGGGAGCTGTTTTTT.

This clonotype showed up many times. With a much larger clone just one base away, this may be a read error. The genes are TRBV30 and TRBJ1-2; tentative D call: TRBD1 (5 bases). V gave up 0 bases and J gave up 3 bases, with 8 bases separating them. CDR1 GTSNPN and CDR2 SVGIG come from the germline V gene (reference sequence). CDR3 length equals 13 residues. CDR3 bases: TGTGCCTGGAGTGTCGGGGCAGACTATGGCTACACCTTC. This codes for CAWSVGADYGYTF. Together with reference TRBV30 and TRBJ1-2, the CDR3 gives the full variable domain: SQTIHQWPATLVQPVGSPLSLECTVEGTSNPNLYWYRQAAGRGLQLLFYSVGIGQISSEVPQNLSASRPQDRQFILSSKKLLLSDSGFYLCAWSVGADYGYTFGSGTRLTVV.

At least ten counts were recorded for this clonotype. The genes are TRBV11-2 and TRBJ2-7, with 12 bases matching TRBD1. Germline CDR1 and CDR2: SGHAT and FQNNGV. The J segment lost 4 bases and the V segment lost 5 bases, leaving 6 bases of the junction unmatched. The CDR3 sequence is 15 residues long. The CDR3 DNA reads as TGTGCCAGCAGCCCCGGGACAGGGGGCTTGTACGAGCAGTACTTC. Translating gives CASSPGTGGLYEQYF.

This clonotype was counted many times. The junction differs from germline at one of its ends, possibly a read error. The rearrangement uses TRBV11-2 and TRBJ1-1; possible D gene TRBD1, 5 bases. Germline V gene sequence: CDR1 SGHAT, CDR2 FQNNGV. The CDR3 sequence is 16 residues long. This CDR3 is CASSGRQSHPNSEAFF. CDR3 nucleotides: TGTGCCAGCAGCGGTAGACAGAGTCACCCGAACTCTGAAGCTTTCTTT.

This chain joins TRBV10-3 and TRBJ1-1; 9 bases match TRBD1. Germline V lookup: CDR1 ENHRY, CDR2 SYGVKD. Germline trimming cut 10 bases from V and 2 bases from J; bases unmatched to any gene: 5. CDR3 size: 13 residues. CDR3 in DNA: TGTGCCACCAGGACAGGGGTAAACACTGAAGCTTTCTTT. It translates to CATRTGVNTEAFF.

This clonotype was seen a handful of times. Lacking the conserved final phenylalanine or tryptophan, this CDR3 likely reflects a read error. The genes are TRBV3-1 and TRBJ2-1; 7 bases are shared with TRBD2. Per germline, CDR1 LGHDT and CDR2 YNNKEL (reference sequence). V trimming: 2 bases; J trimming: 5 bases; junction bases outside the gene matches: 9. The CDR3 is 16 residues long. The CDR3, as DNA: TGTGCCAGCAGCCAAACGGGGAGGGCCTGGGACAATGAGCAGTTCTCC. It is translated as CASSQTGRAWDNEQFS.

This clonotype has a count of ten or more. The chain joins TRBV12-3 or TRBV12-4 to TRBJ1-2, with 8 bases lining up with TRBD1. The CDR3 covers 16 residues. Trimming took 6 bases from V and 7 from J; bases not matched to a gene: 16. CDR3 amino acids: CASSPPETGVFGGYTF. Here the CDR3 DNA reads TGTGCCAGCAGCCCCCCCGAGACAGGGGTGTTCGGTGGCTACACCTTC.

The V call is TRBV6-2 or TRBV6-3, the J call TRBJ2-4, with 11 bases that match TRBD2. CDR1 is MNHEY, CDR2 SVGEGT, per germline. CDR3 size: 17 residues. V lost 4 bases and J lost 8; bases outside the gene matches: 13. CDR3 sequence (DNA): TGTGCCAGCAGTTTGGGATCGGGACTAGCGGCCTCAGACATTCAGTACTTC. This encodes CASSLGSGLAASDIQYF.

V gene TRBV19 combines with J gene TRBJ2-7, with 9 bases lining up with TRBD2. The junction had 8 bases not matched to a gene; V was cut back by 7 bases and J by 1 base. The V gene's germline CDR1 is LNHDA and CDR2 SQIVND (reference sequence). The CDR3 is 15 amino acids. CDR3 protein: CASKGGAGGSYEQYF. The CDR3, as DNA: TGTGCCAGTAAGGGGGGAGCGGGAGGATCCTACGAGCAGTACTTC.

The chain joins TRBV3-1 to TRBJ1-1, with 8 bases lining up with TRBD1. The trim removed 5 bases at V and 4 bases at J, leaving 12 bases unmatched. Per germline, CDR1 LGHDT and CDR2 YNNKEL (reference sequence). CDR3 length: 16 amino acids. CDR3 sequence (DNA): TGTGCCAGCAGCTTCAGACAAACAGGGGGAATCACTGAAGCTTTCTTT. It is translated as CASSFRQTGGITEAFF.

Concerning this clonotype itself: Since a much larger clone is just one base distant, this may be a read error. The chain couples TRBV27 to TRBJ1-2, with D perhaps matching TRBD1 (5 bases). This CDR3 is 13 amino acids long. Germline-derived CDR1 and CDR2 are MNHEY and SMNVEV (reference sequence). The CDR3 is CASSLGLRNGHTF. As DNA, the CDR3 is TGTGCCAGCAGTTTGGGACTCCGGAATGGCCACACCTTC.

This clonotype was seen at least ten times. The CDR3 loop reads CASSRGLDTEAFF. The CDR3 nucleotides are TGTGCCAGTTCCAGGGGTTTGGACACTGAAGCTTTCTTT. The rearrangement links TRBV12-3 or TRBV12-4 to TRBJ1-1; D might be TRBD1 (6 bases). The CDR3 covers 13 residues. With 9 bases removed from V and 3 bases from J, the gap between germline ends came to 14 bases.